This TCR beta chain emerged from a study of cytomegalovirus exposure and HLA in healthy donors. Whole-study results and caveats: Prior analysis indicated that the majority of TCR beta V segments exhibited productivity approximately 90% or approximately 30% of the time.

It was with 60 Vbeta and 13 Jbeta primers that the PCR ran. Profiled with immunoSEQ multiplex PCR; TCRdb holds only in-frame clones, not every one. The sample contains over 95,000 clones, 65% to 80% of which appear only once. Concerning this clone itself: Its target is not known.

Trimming took 3 bases from V and 2 from J, leaving 8 bases between them. The CDR3 sequence is 13 residues long. Germline-derived CDR1 and CDR2 are SGHTA and FQGNSA. This receptor was identified in a man aged 40-50 years in good health and CMV-seropositive. V gene TRBV7-2 combines with J gene TRBJ2-7, with no clear D. Sequencing was carried out using PBMCs. CDR3 coding DNA: TGTGCCAGCAGCTTCACTCCCACCTACGAGCAGTACTTC. It is translated as CASSFTPTYEQYF.